The T cell receptor beta chain under discussion was sequenced for a study of PD-L1 blockade in urothelial cancer. Time point noted: pretreatment peripheral blood. Each PCR reaction had synthetic TCR analog templates spiked into it. Clones were read by immunoSEQ multiplex PCR, and TCRdb kept only the in-frame ones, dropping some. The sample holds 30,000 to 40,000 clones, about 87% seen once. Germline V gene lookup returns CDR1 MDHEN and CDR2 SYDVKM. The CDR3 totals 14 residues. Trimming shortened V by 1 base and J by 3 bases, and 10 bases separated the two germline ends. The sequence was obtained from a man aged 60 to 75 with urothelial cancer. The material was PBMCs, obtained around atezolizumab (anti-PD-L1) treatment. J is TRBJ2-7 and V is TRBV28, with a weak D call TRBD1 (5 bases). The CDR3 DNA is TGTGCCAGCAGTTTATCGGACAAGAGCTACGAGCAGTACTTC. It specifies CASSLSDKSYEQYF.